This T cell receptor beta chain was documented in a study of T cells after yellow fever vaccination. The wider study: For low cell numbers, libraries were made with SMART-Seq v4 Ultra Low Input.

A few counts support this clonotype. TCRdb re-analysed the 5' RACE reads in MiXCR, keeping a single row per CDR3 protein. The table includes about 350,000 distinct CDR3 sequences, 7% to 9% detected once. There are 14 residues in the CDR3. Germline CDR1 reads DFQATT; CDR2 reads SNEGSKA (reference sequence). V was pared by 5 bases and J by 2 bases, with 5 bases of the junction left unmatched. The material was PBMCs, obtained around 45 days after the first yellow fever vaccination. The sequence came from a man aged 18 to 30 who received the YFV17D yellow fever vaccine. The genes are TRBV20-1 and TRBJ1-1; 10 nucleotides line up with TRBD1. The CDR3 reads CSAAGTGANTEAFF. The CDR3 nucleotides are TGCAGTGCTGCCGGGACAGGGGCAAACACTGAAGCTTTCTTT.